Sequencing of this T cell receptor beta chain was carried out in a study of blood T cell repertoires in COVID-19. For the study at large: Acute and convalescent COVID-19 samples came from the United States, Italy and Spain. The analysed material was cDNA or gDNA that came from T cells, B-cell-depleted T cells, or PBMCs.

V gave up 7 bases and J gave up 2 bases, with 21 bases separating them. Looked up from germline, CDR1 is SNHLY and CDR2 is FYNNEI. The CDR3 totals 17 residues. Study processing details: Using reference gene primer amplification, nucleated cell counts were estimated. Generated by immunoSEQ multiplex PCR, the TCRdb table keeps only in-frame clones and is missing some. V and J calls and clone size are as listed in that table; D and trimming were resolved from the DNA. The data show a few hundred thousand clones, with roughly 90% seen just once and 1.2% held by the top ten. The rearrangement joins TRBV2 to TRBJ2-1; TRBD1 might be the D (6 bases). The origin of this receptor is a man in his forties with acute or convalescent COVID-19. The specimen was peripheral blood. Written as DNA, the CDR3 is TGTGCCAGCAATCCGGGACACCTTTCTAGGACCTACAATGAGCAGTTCTTC. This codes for CASNPGHLSRTYNEQFF.